This passage covers 19 T cell receptor beta chains from one sample sequenced in a study of blood T cell repertoires in COVID-19. Data came from immunoSEQ multiplex PCR; TCRdb stores just in-frame clones and leaves some out. The sample has roughly 220,000 clones; roughly 79% are singletons. Sequencing input: peripheral blood. The receptors originated from a woman older than 75 with COVID-19, enrolled during active disease.

V gene TRBV5-1 combines with J gene TRBJ1-1; D may be TRBD1 (5 bases). V lost 2 bases and J lost 5, with 16 bases in between. This CDR3 is 15 amino acids long. Looked up from germline, CDR1 is SGHRS and CDR2 is YFSETQ. CDR3 DNA sequence: TGCGCCAGCAGCTTCGGGCTCAGGGATTGGACTGAAGCTTTCTTT. Amino acid sequence: CASSFGLRDWTEAFF. The full variable domain, completed using reference TRBV5-1 and TRBJ1-1, is KAGVTQTPRYLIKTRGQQVTLSCSPISGHRSVSWYQQTPGQGLQFLFEYFSETQRNKGNFPGRFSGRQFSNSRSEMNVSTLELGDSALYLCASSFGLRDWTEAFFGQGTRLTVV.

The rearrangement joins TRBV6-5 to TRBJ1-4, with 7 positions matching TRBD1. The CDR3 contains 15 residues. V dropped 6 bases and J dropped 5; count of bases not matched to a gene: 9. CDR1 and CDR2 from the germline V gene are MNHEY and SVGAGI. The chain's CDR3 is CASSAGTARNEKLFF. In DNA, the CDR3 is TGTGCCAGCAGCGCTGGGACAGCGAGGAATGAAAAACTGTTTTTT.

The rearrangement links TRBV7-3 to TRBJ2-2, with TRBD2 as a possible D gene (6 bases). Germline V CDR1 and CDR2: SGHTA, FQGTGA. The ends were cut back, 3 bases at V and 4 bases at J, with 9 bases in the middle. This CDR3 has 14 residues. The CDR3 DNA is TGTGCCAGCAGCTTGCTAGCGCGCACCGGGGAGCTGTTTTTT. As protein: CASSLLARTGELFF. The variable domain in full, completed from reference TRBV7-3 and TRBJ2-2, reads GAGVSQTPSNKVTEKGKYVELRCDPISGHTALYWYRQSLGQGPEFLIYFQGTGAADDSGLPNDRFFAVRPEGSVSTLKIQRTERGDSAVYLCASSLLARTGELFFGEGSRLTVL.

This clone was found a few times. The chain links TRBV19 to TRBJ1-6; D is undetermined. Germline V CDR1 and CDR2: LNHDA, SQIVND (reference sequence). There are 15 residues in the CDR3. The V and J ends lost 5 bases and 10 bases respectively, with 18 bases between them. The CDR3 protein is CASSPLGIAGSPLHF. The CDR3 DNA is TGTGCCAGTAGTCCCCTAGGGATTGCGGGCTCACCCCTCCACTTT.

This clone was counted a single time. The CDR3 reads CASSRKTVSFAYNEQFF. The DNA for the CDR3 is TGTGCCAGCAGTCGGAAGACTGTTAGCTTCGCCTACAATGAGCAGTTCTTC. The gene calls are TRBV6-6 and TRBJ2-1; D remains unclear. The CDR3 loop spans 17 amino acids. Trimming shortened V by 5 bases and J by 2 bases, and 19 bases separated the two germline ends. Germline loops: CDR1 MNHNY, CDR2 SVGAGI (reference sequence).

The CDR3 bases are TGCGCCAGCAGCCCAGGACAGGGCATTAAGTACTTC. It is translated as CASSPGQGIKYF. V usage is TRBV5-1 and J usage is TRBJ2-7, with 8 bases fitting TRBD1. The junction had 8 bases not matched to a gene; V was cut back by 4 bases and J by 11 bases. The V gene's germline CDR1 is SGHRS and CDR2 YFSETQ. The CDR3 length is 12 residues. The complete variable domain, with remaining parts taken from reference TRBV5-1 and TRBJ2-7, reads KAGVTQTPRYLIKTRGQQVTLSCSPISGHRSVSWYQQTPGQGLQFLFEYFSETQRNKGNFPGRFSGRQFSNSRSEMNVSTLELGDSALYLCASSPGQGIKYFGPGTRLTVT.

The rearrangement uses TRBV6-5 and TRBJ1-3, with no clear D. The CDR3 extends over 12 amino acids. V was clipped by 9 bases and J by 0 bases, with 6 bases between them. Germline lookup yields CDR1 MNHEY and CDR2 SVGAGI. The CDR3 loop reads CASYYSGNTIYF. Here the CDR3 DNA reads TGTGCCAGTTACTACTCTGGAAACACCATATATTTT.

The rearrangement links TRBV7-9 to TRBJ1-5; D uncertain. The CDR3 is 18 residues long. Trimming cost V 0 bases and J 4 bases, with 19 bases left between them. Germline V gene data show CDR1 as SEHNR and CDR2 as FQNEAQ (reference sequence). The CDR3 region has the DNA TGTGCCAGCAGCTTAGCGCGAGGAGGAGTCTTTGGAAATCAGCCCCAGCATTTT. It yields the protein CASSLARGGVFGNQPQHF.

The gene calls are TRBV24-1 and TRBJ1-5, with 8 bases matching TRBD1. The CDR3 extends over 15 amino acids. Germline CDR1 and CDR2: KGHDR and SFDVKD. Trimming removed 3 bases from V and 3 bases from J; junction bases left unmatched: 3. CDR3 region: CATSDTGGPNQPQHF. The CDR3 nucleotides are TGTGCCACCAGTGATACAGGGGGGCCCAATCAGCCCCAGCATTTT.

This clone was picked up a small number of times. The V and J genes are TRBV7-2 and TRBJ1-4; 7 bases are a match to TRBD1. The CDR3 has 14 residues. Germline V gene lookup returns CDR1 SGHTA and CDR2 FQGNSA. Trimming cost V 4 bases and J 4 bases; bases outside gene matches: 3. The CDR3 DNA reads as TGTGCCAGCAGCTCGACAGGGCTTAATGAAAAACTGTTTTTT. The encoded protein is CASSSTGLNEKLFF.

The rearrangement uses TRBV10-3 and TRBJ1-3, with D maybe TRBD1 (5 bases). Germline loops: CDR1 ENHRY, CDR2 SYGVKD. The V and J ends lost 10 bases and 0 bases respectively, with 10 bases between them. The CDR3 runs 13 residues. The CDR3 protein is CATLRDSGNTIYF. As DNA, the CDR3 is TGTGCCACCCTCAGGGACTCTGGAAACACCATATATTTT.

CDR3 protein: CASSLQGPGNTIYF. The CDR3 nucleotides are TGTGCCAGCAGCTTACAGGGACCTGGAAACACCATATATTTT. This chain connects TRBV5-5 to TRBJ1-3, with a possible D match to TRBD1 (6 bases). This CDR3 has 14 residues. Per the germline V gene, CDR1 is SGHKS and CDR2 is YYEKEE (reference sequence). V was trimmed by 2 bases and J by 2 bases, leaving 8 bases between them.

V usage is TRBV7-9 and J usage is TRBJ1-3; the D is unclear. Germline CDR1 is SEHNR and CDR2 is FQNEAQ (reference sequence). This CDR3 comprises 15 residues. V shed 1 base and J shed 1 base, with 8 bases lying between them. CDR3 loop: CASSLGGGSGNTIYF. The DNA for the CDR3 is TGTGCCAGCAGCTTAGGAGGCGGTTCTGGAAACACCATATATTTT.

The rearrangement links TRBV4-1 to TRBJ2-1; 16 nucleotides align to TRBD2. J lost 12 bases, V lost 3 bases, and 17 bases had no gene match. This CDR3 contains 19 residues. CDR1 and CDR2 (germline): MGHRA, YSYEKL. CDR3 in amino acids: CASSHKTAPGLAGGPVQFF. The DNA for the CDR3 is TGCGCCAGCAGCCATAAGACAGCCCCGGGACTAGCGGGAGGGCCTGTGCAGTTCTTC.

The rearrangement links TRBV7-8 to TRBJ2-3; TRBD2 matches 12 bases. Germline loops: CDR1 SGHVS, CDR2 FQNEAQ. The CDR3 covers 19 residues. J was trimmed by 3 bases and V by 1 base; bases with no gene match: 11. In DNA form, the CDR3 reads TGTGCCAGCAGCTTAGTGCCTTATTTGACTAGCGGGAGAACAGATACGCAGTATTTT. Its translation is CASSLVPYLTSGRTDTQYF.

This chain joins TRBV2 and TRBJ1-2; possible D gene TRBD1, 6 bases. Germline CDR1 reads SNHLY; CDR2 reads FYNNEI. With 8 bases removed from V and 0 bases from J, the gap between germline ends came to 16 bases. This CDR3 is 15 amino acids long. The CDR3 DNA follows: TGTGCCAGCCGGGCAGGGGTGACGGCTAACTATGGCTACACCTTC. Residues: CASRAGVTANYGYTF.

This clone was recorded a few times. The J gene is TRBJ1-3, the V gene TRBV5-1, with unresolved D. The ends were cut back, 1 base at V and 0 bases at J, with 11 bases in the middle. This CDR3 region has 16 residues. Germline-derived CDR1 and CDR2 are SGHRS and YFSETQ. This CDR3 is CASSLSPLSSGNTIYF. In nucleotides, the CDR3 is TGCGCCAGCAGCTTGAGTCCATTGAGCTCTGGAAACACCATATATTTT.

The chain uses TRBV7-2 and TRBJ2-7; 8 bases match TRBD2. Germline-derived CDR1 and CDR2 are SGHTA and FQGNSA. The junction had 5 bases not matched to a gene; V was cut back by 1 base and J by 0 bases. The CDR3 sequence is 16 residues long. CDR3 amino acids: CASSLGVTSASYEQYF. In nucleotides, the CDR3 is TGTGCCAGCAGCTTAGGGGTGACTAGCGCCTCCTACGAGCAGTACTTC. Complete variable domain (other parts from reference TRBV7-2 and TRBJ2-7): GAGVSQSPSNKVTEKGKDVELRCDPISGHTALYWYRQSLGQGLEFLIYFQGNSAPDKSGLPSDRFSAERTGGSVSTLTIQRTQQEDSAVYLCASSLGVTSASYEQYFGPGTRLTVT.

The rearrangement uses TRBV10-1 and TRBJ2-2; tentatively, D is TRBD1 (5 bases). CDR1 is WNHNN, CDR2 SYGVQD, per germline (reference sequence). Trimming cost V 6 bases and J 0 bases, with 20 bases left between them. CDR3 length: 18 amino acids. For the CDR3, the DNA is TGCGCCAGCAGCCCCGACAGCCGAAACCTCTCGAACACCGGGGAGCTGTTTTTT. This codes for CASSPDSRNLSNTGELFF.